This TCR beta chain was captured in a study of T cell responses to AZD1222 COVID-19 vaccine. Measured with immunoSEQ multiplex PCR; TCRdb has only the in-frame clones, and not every one. Altogether tens of thousands of clones are present, around three quarters being singletons, with the ten largest covering approximately 3.6%. The CDR3 totals 15 residues. Germline CDR1 is KGHDR and CDR2 is SFDVKD. The V end lost 2 bases, the J end lost 5 bases, and 11 bases lay between the germline ends. The chain is built from TRBV24-1 and TRBJ2-2; D is unclear. This receptor was obtained from an adult in good health. The sequencing here drew on peripheral blood, taken on day 0 of AZD1222 vaccination. The CDR3 coding sequence is TGTGCCACCAGTGATTCGGCGTTTATTACCGGGGAGCTGTTTTTT. Translation: CATSDSAFITGELFF.